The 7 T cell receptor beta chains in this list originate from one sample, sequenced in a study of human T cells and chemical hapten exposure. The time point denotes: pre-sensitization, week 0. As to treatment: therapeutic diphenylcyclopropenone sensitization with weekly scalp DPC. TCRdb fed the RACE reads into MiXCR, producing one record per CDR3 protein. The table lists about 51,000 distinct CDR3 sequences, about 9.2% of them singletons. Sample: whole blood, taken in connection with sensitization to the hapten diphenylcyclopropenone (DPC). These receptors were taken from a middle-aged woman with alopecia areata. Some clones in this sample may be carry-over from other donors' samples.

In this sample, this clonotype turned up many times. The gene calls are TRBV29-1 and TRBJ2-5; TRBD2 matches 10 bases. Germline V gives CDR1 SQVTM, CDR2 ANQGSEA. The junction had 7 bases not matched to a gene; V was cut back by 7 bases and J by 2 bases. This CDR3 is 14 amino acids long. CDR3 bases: TGCAGCGCAGGGAGGACTAGCGGACAAGAGACCCAGTACTTC. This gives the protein CSAGRTSGQETQYF.

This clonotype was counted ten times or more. CDR3 amino acids: CASSFSGGTQYF. The CDR3 DNA sequence: TGTGCCAGCAGTTTTTCCGGCGGTACGCAGTATTTT. The rearrangement uses TRBV12-3 or TRBV12-4 and TRBJ2-3; no reliable D call. There are 12 residues in the CDR3. The ends were cut back, 3 bases at V and 8 bases at J, with 9 bases in the middle.

As DNA, the CDR3 is TGTGCCACCAGGATAGATAATCAGCCCCAGCATTTT. Translation gives CATRIDNQPQHF. The gene calls are TRBV7-9 and TRBJ1-5; no firm D call. The length of the CDR3 is 12 residues. V was shortened by 10 bases and J by 4 bases, with 11 bases between the two germline ends. CDR1 SEHNR and CDR2 FQNEAQ come from the germline V gene (reference sequence).

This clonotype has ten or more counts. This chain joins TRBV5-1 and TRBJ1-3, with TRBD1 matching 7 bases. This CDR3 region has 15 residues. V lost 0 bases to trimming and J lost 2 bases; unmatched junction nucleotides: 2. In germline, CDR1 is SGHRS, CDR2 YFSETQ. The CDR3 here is CASSLATGAGNTIYF. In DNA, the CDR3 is TGCGCCAGCAGCTTGGCCACAGGGGCTGGAAACACCATATATTTT.

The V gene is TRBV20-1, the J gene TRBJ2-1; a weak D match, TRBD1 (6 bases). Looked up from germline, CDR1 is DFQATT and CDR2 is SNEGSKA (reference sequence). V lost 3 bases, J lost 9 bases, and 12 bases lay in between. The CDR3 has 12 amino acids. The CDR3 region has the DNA TGCAGTGCTAGGTACAGGGCAGGTGAGCAGTTCTTC. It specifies CSARYRAGEQFF.

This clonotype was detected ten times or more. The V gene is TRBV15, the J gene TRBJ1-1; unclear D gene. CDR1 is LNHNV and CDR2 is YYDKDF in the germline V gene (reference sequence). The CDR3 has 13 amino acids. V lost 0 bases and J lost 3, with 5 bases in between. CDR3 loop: CATSRDGDTEAFF. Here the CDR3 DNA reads TGTGCCACCAGCAGAGATGGGGACACTGAAGCTTTCTTT.

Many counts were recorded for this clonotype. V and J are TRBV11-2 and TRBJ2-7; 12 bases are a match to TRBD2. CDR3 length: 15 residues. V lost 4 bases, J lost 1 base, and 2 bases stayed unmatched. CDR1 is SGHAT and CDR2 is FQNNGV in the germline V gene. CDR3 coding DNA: TGTGCCAGCAGCTCCGGACTAGCGGGGTCCTACGAGCAGTACTTC. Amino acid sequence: CASSSGLAGSYEQYF.